The 11 T cell receptor beta chains below were found in one sample sequenced in a study of pediatric ulcerative colitis. TCRdb's table, derived via immunoSEQ multiplex PCR, lists solely in-frame clones and lacks some. The repertoire consists of 36,000 or so clones, with 55% to 85% occurring once and the leading ten covering 0.65% to 0.75%. One to two pinch biopsies were taken from the rectum during colonoscopy. Sequenced input: gut tissue. These receptors were taken from a boy aged 10-17 years with moderate ulcerative colitis.

This rearrangement joins TRBV28 to TRBJ1-2, with a tentative D call TRBD1 (6 bases). The CDR3 covers 15 residues. CDR1 is MDHEN, CDR2 SYDVKM, per germline. Trimming stripped 4 bases from V and 8 bases from J, with 20 bases between. CDR3: CASSSPGGTERGYTF. DNA for the CDR3: TGTGCCAGCAGTTCCCCCGGGGGCACCGAGAGGGGCTACACCTTC.

The chain has TRBV6-4 and TRBJ1-1, with 11 bases lining up with TRBD1. The V segment lost 8 bases and the J segment 2 bases; nucleotides outside the gene matches: 4. The CDR3 is 14 residues long. The V gene's germline CDR1 is MRHNA and CDR2 SNTAGT. The DNA of the CDR3 is TGTGCCAGCCGGACAGGGGGCCCAAACACTGAAGCTTTCTTT. Translated: CASRTGGPNTEAFF.

This rearrangement joins TRBV11-1 to TRBJ1-1; D gene uncertain. The CDR3 has 15 residues. Germline CDR1 and CDR2: SGHAT and FQDESV (reference sequence). The V gene lost 3 bases and the J gene lost 4 bases, with 15 bases spanning the gap. CDR3 loop: CASSLLTNPGTEAFF. The CDR3, as DNA: TGTGCCAGCAGCTTGTTGACAAACCCGGGCACTGAAGCTTTCTTT.

V usage is TRBV19 and J usage is TRBJ2-3; 8 nucleotides match TRBD1. V gave up 10 bases and J gave up 2 bases; unmatched junction bases: 8. The CDR3 has 14 residues. Germline CDR1 reads LNHDA; CDR2 reads SQIVND (reference sequence). Written as DNA, the CDR3 is TGTGCCACTAAGACAGGGGTCTTCACAGATACGCAGTATTTT. Translating gives CATKTGVFTDTQYF.

This chain uses TRBV5-1 with TRBJ2-5, with a tentative D call TRBD2 (5 bases). The V gene lost 0 bases and the J gene lost 5 bases, with 11 bases spanning the gap. Germline lookup yields CDR1 SGHRS and CDR2 YFSETQ. CDR3 length equals 14 residues. The CDR3: CASSLVGSGETQYF. The CDR3 nucleotides read TGCGCCAGCAGCTTGGTGGGTTCGGGGGAGACCCAGTACTTC. The entire variable domain, with the rest obtained from reference TRBV5-1 and TRBJ2-5, is as follows: KAGVTQTPRYLIKTRGQQVTLSCSPISGHRSVSWYQQTPGQGLQFLFEYFSETQRNKGNFPGRFSGRQFSNSRSEMNVSTLELGDSALYLCASSLVGSGETQYFGPGTRLLVL.

The chain combines TRBV6-6 with TRBJ1-2; D not resolved. Germline lookup yields CDR1 MNHNY and CDR2 SVGAGI (reference sequence). Trimming took 0 bases from V and 7 from J, leaving 15 bases between them. The CDR3 is made up of 15 amino acids. The CDR3 DNA reads TGTGCCAGCAGTTACTCGGGCGGTCAAGGCGGTGGCTACACCTTC. Protein product: CASSYSGGQGGGYTF.

The chain carries TRBV11-2 and TRBJ2-1; 9 positions agree with TRBD1. The CDR3 sequence is 16 residues long. V shed 1 base and J 4 bases; nucleotides not matched to a gene: 5. The germline gives CDR1 SGHAT, CDR2 FQNNGV. The chain's CDR3 is CASSLGPGQGYNEQFF. In DNA, the CDR3 is TGTGCCAGCAGCTTAGGTCCGGGACAGGGTTACAATGAGCAGTTCTTC.

The chain couples TRBV7-9 to TRBJ2-2; the D gene is possibly TRBD1 (5 bases). V lost 5 bases to trimming and J lost 5 bases, with 24 bases between them. The CDR3 runs to 18 residues. Germline V gene lookup returns CDR1 SEHNR and CDR2 FQNEAQ (reference sequence). In nucleotides, the CDR3 is TGTGCCAGCAGCCTACAGTCTCGCAGGGTAAGTTTGACCGGGGAGCTGTTTTTT. Protein: CASSLQSRRVSLTGELFF.

The chain recombines TRBV9 with TRBJ2-1; the D gene is possibly TRBD2 (5 bases). The CDR3 is made up of 15 amino acids. From germline, CDR1 is SGDLS and CDR2 YYNGEE. Trimming left V 0 bases short and J 4 bases short, with 11 bases between. CDR3 protein: CASSVVGGTYNEQFF. The CDR3 nucleotides read TGTGCCAGCAGCGTAGTAGGAGGTACATACAATGAGCAGTTCTTC.

The rearrangement joins TRBV10-2 to TRBJ2-1; TRBD2 aligns across 13 bases. The germline V gene has CDR1 WSHSY and CDR2 SAAADI. The length of the CDR3 is 14 residues. After removal of 6 bases from V and 9 bases from J, the junction contained 5 bases not matched to a gene. The CDR3 sequence is CASSGLAGVTEQFF. For the CDR3, the DNA is TGCGCCAGCAGCGGACTAGCGGGAGTCACTGAGCAGTTCTTC.

The V gene is TRBV5-6, the J gene TRBJ1-2; D is unresolved. This CDR3 contains 11 residues. The V and J ends lost 5 bases and 4 bases respectively, with 6 bases between them. From germline, CDR1 is SGHDT and CDR2 YYEEEE. The CDR3 sequence is CASSSLYGYTF. The DNA for the CDR3 is TGTGCCAGCAGTTCTCTCTATGGCTACACCTTC. The variable domain in full, with the rest retrieved from reference TRBV5-6 and TRBJ1-2, is DAGVTQSPTHLIKTRGQQVTLRCSPKSGHDTVSWYQQALGQGPQFIFQYYEEEERQRGNFPDRFSGHQFPNYSSELNVNALLLGDSALYLCASSSLYGYTFGSGTRLTVV.